This T cell receptor beta chain was identified during a study of metastatic and nonmetastatic thyroid tumors. The overall study: Malignant thyroid and benign thyroid patients provided blood and tumor or nodule tissue whose repertoires were compared. Study-wide results and limits: Malignant thyroid tumors reportedly exceeded benign nodules significantly in TCR beta diversity, with the difference appearing in blood and tumor.

Treatment of any kind had been given to no patient before thyroid surgery. The V gene lost 3 bases and the J gene lost 6 bases, with 9 bases spanning the gap. CDR3 size: 11 residues. The germline V gene encodes CDR1 DFQATT and CDR2 SNEGSKA (reference sequence). The sample holds many counts of this clone. The antigen is not known. In the source study's methods: To classify distant metastasis in papillary thyroid cancer, a model was built from CDR3 differences across clinicopathological groups. TCRdb re-called the PCR reads with MiXCR. TCRdb's processing, not the authors' own work, is the source of the V and J calls. Of some 40,000 clones in the sample, approximately 17% were seen once.

The receptor comes from a female donor with papillary thyroid cancer or a benign thyroid nodule (not recorded which). Some clones in this sample may be carry-over from other donors' samples. The sequencing input was tumor tissue. This chain joins TRBV20-1 and TRBJ2-7; no clear D gene. CDR3 coding DNA: TGCAGTGCTAGGTACCGTTTCGAGCAGTACTTC. Its translation: CSARYRFEQYF.